Detailed here is one TCR beta chain. Germline is not matched at one junction end, which may reflect a read error. This CDR3 has 14 amino acids. Germline V gene lookup returns CDR1 SNHLY and CDR2 FYNNEI. This record belongs to a study of CD8+CD57+ T cells in acquired aplastic anemia. Template material for TCR beta VDJ and CDR3 profiling consisted of genomic DNA. TCRdb processed the reads anew with MiXCR; each CDR3 protein has one entry. The sample comprises around 140,000 distinct CDR3 sequences, around two fifths of which are singletons, and 8% to 9.5% rests with the top ten. V is TRBV2 and J is TRBJ1-2, with a weak D call TRBD1 (6 bases). The sample taken for sequencing was sorted CD4+, CD8+, or CD8+CD57+ T cells (not recorded which) from PBMCs. The receptor was isolated from a human donor in good health, serving as a control. The DNA of the CDR3 is TGTGCCATCAGTGAGTCAGGGGACGTAAGAGGCTACACCTTC. This codes for CAISESGDVRGYTF. The full variable domain, rest sourced from reference TRBV2 and TRBJ1-2, is EPEVTQTPSHQVTQMGQEVILRCVPISNHLYFYWYRQILGQKVEFLVSFYNNEISEKSEIFDDQFSVERPDGSNFTLKIRSTKLEDSAMYFCAISESGDVRGYTFGSGTRLTVV.